This T cell receptor beta chain was captured by sequencing in a study of T cell responses to AZD1222 COVID-19 vaccine. On the study more broadly: Pooled samples include second doses given at about 4 or 12 weeks.

To note about this clone: Its specificity is unknown.

The repertoire was sequenced with immunoSEQ multiplex PCR; TCRdb's copy has only in-frame clones and lacks some. Of about 150,000 clones in the sample, less than 95% were seen once. This CDR3 is built from 15 residues. V was pared by 6 bases and J by 3 bases, with 12 bases between. Germline assignment: CDR1 MNHNS and CDR2 SASEGT. Study-level points and caveats: Targeting of unmutated variant regions was reportedly seen in nearly half of spike-specific TCRs. A mostly white British donor set with more females was recruited, and clonal diversity was possibly underestimated. Just a handful of AZD1222 recipients tested seropositive at baseline.

The sequence was obtained from an adult in good health. The chain recombines TRBV6-1 with TRBJ2-6; D is possibly TRBD1 (5 bases). Sequenced here: peripheral blood, sampled on day 0 of AZD1222 vaccination. CDR3 protein: CASRPDSSGANVLTF. Written as DNA, the CDR3 is TGTGCCAGCAGACCAGACAGTAGTGGGGCCAACGTCCTGACTTTC.